This T cell receptor (beta chain) stems from a study of Ad26.COV2.S vaccination and SARS-CoV-2 variants. Treatment defined: over 15 received Ad26.COV2.S at low or high dose, single or two shots; roughly five received placebo; per-sample allocation not given. Samples were taken on day 63 after the first vaccine or placebo injection. The CDR3 is 15 amino acids. Assay: immunoSEQ multiplex PCR; the TCRdb copy retains only in-frame clones and omits some. The top ten clones hold 5.5% to 7% of a sample with about 350,000 clones, 88% of them seen once. This chain uses TRBV1 with TRBJ2-7; TRBD2, the D gene given by the table, was not confirmed from the DNA. TRBV1 represents a pseudogene. This specimen was peripheral blood, taken in a trial of Ad26.COV2.S vaccine versus placebo. This clonotype originated in a person aged 18 to 59 who received the Ad26.COV2.S COVID-19 vaccine or a placebo. CDR3 sequence (DNA): TGCACCAGCAGCCAAATAGCGGGAGGGCCCCACGAGCAGTACTTC. Its protein is CTSSQIAGGPHEQYF.